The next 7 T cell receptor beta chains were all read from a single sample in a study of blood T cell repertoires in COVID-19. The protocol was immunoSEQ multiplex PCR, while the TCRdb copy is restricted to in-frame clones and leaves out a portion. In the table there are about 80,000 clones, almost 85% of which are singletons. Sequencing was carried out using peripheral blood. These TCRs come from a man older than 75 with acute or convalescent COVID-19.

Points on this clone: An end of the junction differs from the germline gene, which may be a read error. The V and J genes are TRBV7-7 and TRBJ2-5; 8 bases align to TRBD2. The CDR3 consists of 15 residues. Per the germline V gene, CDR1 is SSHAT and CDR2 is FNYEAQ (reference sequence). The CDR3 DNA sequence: TGTGCTAGCAGCTTAGTAGCGGGGTACCAAGAGACCCAGTACTTC. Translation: CASSLVAGYQETQYF.

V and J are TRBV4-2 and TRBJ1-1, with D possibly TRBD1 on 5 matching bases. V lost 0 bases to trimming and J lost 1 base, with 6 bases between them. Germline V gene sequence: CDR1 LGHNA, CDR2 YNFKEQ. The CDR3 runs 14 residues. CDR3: CASSQDQGNTEAFF. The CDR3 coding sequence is TGTGCCAGCAGCCAAGATCAGGGGAACACTGAAGCTTTCTTT.

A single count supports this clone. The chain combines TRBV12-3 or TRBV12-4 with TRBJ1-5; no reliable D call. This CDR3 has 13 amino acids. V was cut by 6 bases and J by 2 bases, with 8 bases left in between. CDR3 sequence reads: CASSQAGNQPQHF. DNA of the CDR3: TGTGCCAGCAGCCAGGCTGGCAATCAGCCCCAGCATTTT.

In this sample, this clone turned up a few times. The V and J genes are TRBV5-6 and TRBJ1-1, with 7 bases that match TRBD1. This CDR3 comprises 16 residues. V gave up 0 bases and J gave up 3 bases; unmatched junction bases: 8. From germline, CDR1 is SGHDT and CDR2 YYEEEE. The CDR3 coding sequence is TGTGCCAGCAGCTTGGTCAAATCCGACAGGGACACTGAAGCTTTCTTT. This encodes CASSLVKSDRDTEAFF. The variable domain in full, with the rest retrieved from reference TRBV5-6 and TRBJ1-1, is DAGVTQSPTHLIKTRGQQVTLRCSPKSGHDTVSWYQQALGQGPQFIFQYYEEEERQRGNFPDRFSGHQFPNYSSELNVNALLLGDSALYLCASSLVKSDRDTEAFFGQGTRLTVV.

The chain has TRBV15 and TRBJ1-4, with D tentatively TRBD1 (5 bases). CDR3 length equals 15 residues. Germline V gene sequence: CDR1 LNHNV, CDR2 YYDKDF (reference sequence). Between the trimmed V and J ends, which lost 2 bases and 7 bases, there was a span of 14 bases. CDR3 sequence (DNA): TGTGCCACCAGCAGACCCGGTCGGGGGGTTGAAAAACTGTTTTTT. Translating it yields CATSRPGRGVEKLFF.

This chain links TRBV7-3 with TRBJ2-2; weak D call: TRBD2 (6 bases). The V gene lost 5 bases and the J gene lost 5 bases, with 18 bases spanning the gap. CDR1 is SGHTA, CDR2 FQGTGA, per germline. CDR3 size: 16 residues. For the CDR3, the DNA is TGTGCCAGCAGCGTCCAGCGGGCCAGAGGGACCGGGGAGCTGTTTTTT. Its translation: CASSVQRARGTGELFF. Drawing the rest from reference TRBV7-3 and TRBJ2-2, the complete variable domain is GAGVSQTPSNKVTEKGKYVELRCDPISGHTALYWYRQSLGQGPEFLIYFQGTGAADDSGLPNDRFFAVRPEGSVSTLKIQRTERGDSAVYLCASSVQRARGTGELFFGEGSRLTVL.

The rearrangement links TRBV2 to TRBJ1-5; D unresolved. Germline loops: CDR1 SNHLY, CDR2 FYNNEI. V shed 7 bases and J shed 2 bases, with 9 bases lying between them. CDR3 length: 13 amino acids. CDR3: CASTPNRNQPQHF. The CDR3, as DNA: TGTGCCAGCACCCCTAATCGCAATCAGCCCCAGCATTTT. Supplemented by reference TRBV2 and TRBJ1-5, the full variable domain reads EPEVTQTPSHQVTQMGQEVILRCVPISNHLYFYWYRQILGQKVEFLVSFYNNEISEKSEIFDDQFSVERPDGSNFTLKIRSTKLEDSAMYFCASTPNRNQPQHFGDGTRLSIL.